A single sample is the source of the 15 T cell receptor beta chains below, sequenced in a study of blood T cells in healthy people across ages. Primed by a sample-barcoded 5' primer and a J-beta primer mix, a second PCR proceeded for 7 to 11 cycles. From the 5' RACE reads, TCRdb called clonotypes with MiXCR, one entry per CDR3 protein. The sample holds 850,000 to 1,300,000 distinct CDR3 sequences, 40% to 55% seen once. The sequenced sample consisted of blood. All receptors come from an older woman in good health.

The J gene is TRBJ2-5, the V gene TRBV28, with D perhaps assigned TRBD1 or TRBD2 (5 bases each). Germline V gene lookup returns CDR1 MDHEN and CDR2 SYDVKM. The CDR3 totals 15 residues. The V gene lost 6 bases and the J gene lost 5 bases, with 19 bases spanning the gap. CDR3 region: CASSPLGERWETQYF. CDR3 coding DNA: TGTGCCAGCAGCCCGTTGGGGGAGAGGTGGGAGACCCAGTACTTC.

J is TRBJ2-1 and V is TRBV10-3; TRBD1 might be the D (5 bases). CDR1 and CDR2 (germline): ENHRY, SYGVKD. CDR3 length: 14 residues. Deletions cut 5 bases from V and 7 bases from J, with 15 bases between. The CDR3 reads CAISLDTLRNEQFF. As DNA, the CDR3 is TGTGCCATCAGTTTGGACACTCTACGGAATGAGCAGTTCTTC.

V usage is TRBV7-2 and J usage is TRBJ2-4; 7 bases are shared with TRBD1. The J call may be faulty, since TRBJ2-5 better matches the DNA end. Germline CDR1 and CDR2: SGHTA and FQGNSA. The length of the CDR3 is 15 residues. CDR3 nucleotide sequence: TGTGCCAGCAGCGCGGACAGGTCCGGCGTGGAGACCCAGTACTTC. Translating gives CASSADRSGVETQYF.

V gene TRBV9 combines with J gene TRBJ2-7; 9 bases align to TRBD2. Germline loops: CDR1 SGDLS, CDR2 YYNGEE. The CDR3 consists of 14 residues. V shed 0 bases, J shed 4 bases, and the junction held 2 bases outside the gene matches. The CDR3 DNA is TGTGCCAGCAGCGTAGTAGCGGGAGATTACGAGCAGTACTTC. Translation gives CASSVVAGDYEQYF.

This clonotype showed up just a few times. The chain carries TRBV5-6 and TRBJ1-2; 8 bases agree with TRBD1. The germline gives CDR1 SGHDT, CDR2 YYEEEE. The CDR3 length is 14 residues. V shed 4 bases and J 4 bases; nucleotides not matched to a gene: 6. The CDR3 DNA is TGTGCCAGCAGCAGAGGACAGGGTCCCTATGGCTACACCTTC. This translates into CASSRGQGPYGYTF.

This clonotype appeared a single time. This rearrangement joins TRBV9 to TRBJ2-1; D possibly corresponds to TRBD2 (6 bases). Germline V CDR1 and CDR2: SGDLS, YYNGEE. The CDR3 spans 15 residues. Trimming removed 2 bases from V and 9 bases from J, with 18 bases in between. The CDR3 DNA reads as TGTGCCAGCAGCGTGGAGCGGGTCGGGCAGGGTGAGCAGTTCTTC. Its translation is CASSVERVGQGEQFF.

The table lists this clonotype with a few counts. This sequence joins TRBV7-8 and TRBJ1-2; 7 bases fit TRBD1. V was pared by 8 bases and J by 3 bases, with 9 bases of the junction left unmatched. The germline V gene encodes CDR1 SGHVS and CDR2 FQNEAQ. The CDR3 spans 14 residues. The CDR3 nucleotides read TGTGCCAGCGCCCCAGGGGGGCAGCACTATGGCTACACCTTC. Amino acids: CASAPGGQHYGYTF.

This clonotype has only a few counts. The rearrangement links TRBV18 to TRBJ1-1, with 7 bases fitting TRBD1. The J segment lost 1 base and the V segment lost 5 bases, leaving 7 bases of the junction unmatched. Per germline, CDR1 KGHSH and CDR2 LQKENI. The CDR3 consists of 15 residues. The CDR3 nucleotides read TGTGCCAGCTCAGAAGCACCAGGGGGGAACACTGAAGCTTTCTTT. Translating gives CASSEAPGGNTEAFF. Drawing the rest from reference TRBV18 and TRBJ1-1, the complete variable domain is NAGVMQNPRHLVRRRGQEARLRCSPMKGHSHVYWYRQLPEEGLKFMVYLQKENIIDESGMPKERFSAEFPKEGPSILRIQQVVRGDSAAYFCASSEAPGGNTEAFFGQGTRLTVV.

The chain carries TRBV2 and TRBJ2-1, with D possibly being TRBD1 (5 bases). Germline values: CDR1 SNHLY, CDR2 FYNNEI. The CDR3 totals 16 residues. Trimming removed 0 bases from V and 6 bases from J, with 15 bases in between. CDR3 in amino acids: CASSEARRAGRNEQFF. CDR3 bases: TGTGCCAGCAGTGAAGCAAGAAGGGCAGGGCGCAATGAGCAGTTCTTC.

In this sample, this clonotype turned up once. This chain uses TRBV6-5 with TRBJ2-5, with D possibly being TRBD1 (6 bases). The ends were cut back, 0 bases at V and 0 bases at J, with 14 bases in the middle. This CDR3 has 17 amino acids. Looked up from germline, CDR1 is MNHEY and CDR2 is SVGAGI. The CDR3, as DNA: TGTGCCAGCAGTTACTCTTCAGGACAGATGTACCAAGAGACCCAGTACTTC. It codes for CASSYSSGQMYQETQYF.

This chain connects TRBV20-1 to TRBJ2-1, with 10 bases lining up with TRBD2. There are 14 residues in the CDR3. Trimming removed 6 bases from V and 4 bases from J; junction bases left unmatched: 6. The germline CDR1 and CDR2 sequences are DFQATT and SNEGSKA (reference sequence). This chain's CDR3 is CSAASGRQYNEQFF. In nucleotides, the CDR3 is TGCAGTGCCGCTAGCGGGAGACAGTACAATGAGCAGTTCTTC.

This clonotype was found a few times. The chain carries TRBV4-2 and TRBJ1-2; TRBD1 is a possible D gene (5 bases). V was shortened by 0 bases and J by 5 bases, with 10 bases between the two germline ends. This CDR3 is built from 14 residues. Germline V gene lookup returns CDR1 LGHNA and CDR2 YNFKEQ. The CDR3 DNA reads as TGTGCCAGCAGCCAAGAAAAGGGGATTTATGGCTACACCTTC. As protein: CASSQEKGIYGYTF.

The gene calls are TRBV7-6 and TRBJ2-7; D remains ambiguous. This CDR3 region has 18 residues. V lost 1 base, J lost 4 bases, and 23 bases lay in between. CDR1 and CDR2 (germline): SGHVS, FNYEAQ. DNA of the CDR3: TGTGCCAGCAGCTTAGACGGTGCGCAGGTGGGCGTTAGGTACGAGCAGTACTTC. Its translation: CASSLDGAQVGVRYEQYF.

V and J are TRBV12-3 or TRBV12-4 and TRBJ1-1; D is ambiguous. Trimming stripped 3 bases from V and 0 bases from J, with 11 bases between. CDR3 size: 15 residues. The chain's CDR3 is CASSFELGLNTEAFF. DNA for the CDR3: TGTGCCAGCAGTTTCGAGTTAGGATTGAACACTGAAGCTTTCTTT.

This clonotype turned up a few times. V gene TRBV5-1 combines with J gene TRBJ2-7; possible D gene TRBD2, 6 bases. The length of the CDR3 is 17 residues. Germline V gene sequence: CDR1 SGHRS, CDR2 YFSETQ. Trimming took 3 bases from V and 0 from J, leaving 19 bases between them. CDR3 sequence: CASSSPSASANSYEQYF. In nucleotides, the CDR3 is TGCGCCAGCAGCTCCCCTTCGGCTAGCGCCAACTCCTACGAGCAGTACTTC.